The T cell receptor beta chain described here comes from a study of shared clonotypes between healthy human individuals. Findings of the study overall: Specimens sampled were limited to blood, with tissue repertoires likely differing. Clonotype sharing across a handful of donors was observed for roughly 5% of naive CD4 clonotypes.

V lost 6 bases and J lost 6; bases outside the gene matches: 4. CDR1 is MNHNY, CDR2 SVGAGI, per germline (reference sequence). This CDR3 has 14 residues. Note on this clone: Its antigen remains unknown.

Methods used by the authors: Filtering differed for immunoSEQ, which gave only junction sequences without quality scores. Assay used: immunoSEQ multiplex PCR; TCRdb lists only in-frame clones, some missing. V and J calls and clone size are copied from that table; D and trimming were computed from the DNA. The data show around 2.1 million clones, approximately 94% seen once. The gene calls are TRBV6-6 and TRBJ2-7; 14 positions agree with TRBD2. This receptor was obtained from a man aged 18-30 years in good health. Sample: naive CD4+ T cells sorted from blood. Subset of the sample: CD45RA+ positively selected. Here the CDR3 reads CASRRTSGRIEQYF. The CDR3 DNA reads as TGTGCCAGCAGGAGGACTAGCGGGAGGATCGAGCAGTACTTC.